The 31 T cell receptor beta chains presented below share a single source sample, sequenced in a study of blood T cell repertoires in COVID-19. The repertoire was sequenced with immunoSEQ multiplex PCR; TCRdb's copy has only in-frame clones and lacks some. The table has about 300,000 clones, about nine tenths seen once; the top ten hold approximately 6%. Sequences were obtained from peripheral blood. The receptors stem from a woman aged 45-60 years with COVID-19, enrolled during active disease.

The chain carries TRBV10-3 and TRBJ1-4, with D perhaps TRBD1 (5 bases). This CDR3 is 15 amino acids long. Trimming pared 8 bases from V and 3 bases from J, leaving 16 bases between. CDR1 and CDR2 (germline): ENHRY, SYGVKD. The CDR3 region is CAIAEEGTANEKLFF. CDR3 coding DNA: TGTGCCATCGCCGAGGAGGGGACCGCTAATGAAAAACTGTTTTTT.

This chain joins TRBV14 and TRBJ1-1, with D unclear. CDR1 and CDR2 from the germline V gene are SGHDN and FVKESK. The CDR3 covers 15 residues. Trimming cost V 4 bases and J 2 bases, with 14 bases left between them. Written as DNA, the CDR3 is TGTGCCAGCAGCCCTTGGACGGGGTTTAACACTGAAGCTTTCTTT. Translating it yields CASSPWTGFNTEAFF.

In DNA, the CDR3 is TGCGCCAGCAGCGGAGGGACAGGGTCCTACGAGCAGTACTTC. Its protein product is CASSGGTGSYEQYF. The genes are TRBV5-1 and TRBJ2-7; the match to TRBD1 covers 9 bases. V dropped 4 bases and J dropped 1; count of bases not matched to a gene: 3. CDR1 is SGHRS and CDR2 is YFSETQ in the germline V gene. The CDR3 is 14 amino acids.

The chain uses TRBV11-2 and TRBJ2-5, with 7 bases lining up with TRBD2. The J segment lost 4 bases and the V segment lost 5 bases, leaving 10 bases of the junction unmatched. Germline V gene sequence: CDR1 SGHAT, CDR2 FQNNGV. This CDR3 has 15 amino acids. CDR3 DNA sequence: TGTGCCAGCAGCCCCCCGGGGAGGGGTCTAGAGACCCAGTACTTC. Protein: CASSPPGRGLETQYF. Together with reference TRBV11-2 and TRBJ2-5, the CDR3 gives the full variable domain: EAGVAQSPRYKIIEKRQSVAFWCNPISGHATLYWYQQILGQGPKLLIQFQNNGVVDDSQLPKDRFSAERLKGVDSTLKIQPAKLEDSAVYLCASSPPGRGLETQYFGPGTRLLVL.

The chain uses TRBV11-2 and TRBJ2-1, with 10 bases lining up with TRBD1. The CDR3 is 18 amino acids. CDR1 is SGHAT and CDR2 is FQNNGV in the germline V gene. V shed 1 base, J shed 5 bases, and the junction held 11 bases outside the gene matches. In DNA, the CDR3 is TGTGCCAGCAGCTTAGTCCCCCCCGGGACAGGGGTGAACAATGAGCAGTTCTTC. It yields the protein CASSLVPPGTGVNNEQFF. Based on the CDR3 plus reference TRBV11-2 and TRBJ2-1, the full variable domain is EAGVAQSPRYKIIEKRQSVAFWCNPISGHATLYWYQQILGQGPKLLIQFQNNGVVDDSQLPKDRFSAERLKGVDSTLKIQPAKLEDSAVYLCASSLVPPGTGVNNEQFFGPGTRLTVL.

The chain couples TRBV20-1 to TRBJ2-7; no clear D. The V end was cut by 3 bases, the J end by 2 bases, with 14 bases between. This CDR3 region has 14 residues. CDR1 is DFQATT and CDR2 is SNEGSKA in the germline V gene (reference sequence). The CDR3: CSASAAASAYEQYF. The CDR3 DNA reads TGCAGTGCTAGTGCCGCAGCGTCAGCCTACGAGCAGTACTTC.

The rearrangement joins TRBV5-1 to TRBJ1-2; TRBD1 matches at 7 bases. CDR3 length: 15 amino acids. J lost 7 bases, V lost 0 bases, and 9 bases had no gene match. CDR1 and CDR2 (germline): SGHRS, YFSETQ. The CDR3 nucleotides read TGCGCCAGCAGCTTGGCCCTTCTAGGGGGCACTGGCTACACCTTC. Its translation: CASSLALLGGTGYTF.

The genes are TRBV2 and TRBJ1-2; TRBD1 agrees at 7 bases. The length of the CDR3 is 16 residues. Germline assignment: CDR1 SNHLY and CDR2 FYNNEI. After removal of 0 bases from V and 4 bases from J, the junction contained 8 bases not matched to a gene. The CDR3 protein is CASSEAWTGTSYGYTF. The DNA for the CDR3 is TGTGCCAGCAGTGAAGCTTGGACAGGAACGAGCTATGGCTACACCTTC.

This rearrangement joins TRBV27 to TRBJ2-7, with TRBD2 identical over 13 bases. This CDR3 is 14 amino acids long. CDR1 is MNHEY and CDR2 is SMNVEV in the germline V gene (reference sequence). The trim removed 10 bases at V and 5 bases at J, leaving 8 bases unmatched. The CDR3 reads CATRLAGGSHEQYF. As DNA, the CDR3 is TGTGCCACCAGACTAGCGGGAGGATCCCACGAGCAGTACTTC.

This chain links TRBV5-4 with TRBJ1-2; maybe TRBD1 (6 bases). V was clipped by 1 base and J by 2 bases, with 9 bases between them. CDR3 length: 14 amino acids. CDR1 is SGHNT and CDR2 is YYREEE in the germline V gene (reference sequence). The CDR3 bases are TGTGCCAGCAGCTTGTTACAGGGAAACTATGGCTACACCTTC. Translation: CASSLLQGNYGYTF.

The chain joins TRBV5-6 to TRBJ2-5; maybe TRBD2 (6 bases). CDR1 is SGHDT and CDR2 is YYEEEE in the germline V gene. V lost 2 bases, J lost 0 bases, and 14 bases lay in between. CDR3 length: 16 amino acids. CDR3 bases: TGTGCCAGCAGCTTCCGGGGGAATTTGTACCAAGAGACCCAGTACTTC. The encoded protein is CASSFRGNLYQETQYF.

V and J are TRBV3-1 (or the pseudogene TRBV3-2) and TRBJ2-7, with TRBD2 matching 11 bases. Germline V gives CDR1 LGHDT, CDR2 YNNKEL (reference sequence). This CDR3 is built from 18 residues. V gave up 4 bases and J gave up 6 bases; unmatched junction bases: 17. The CDR3 bases are TGTGCCAGCAGCCTATCGCTAGCGGGAGGCCCCCTCGGATCCGAGCAGTACTTC. Its protein product is CASSLSLAGGPLGSEQYF.

This chain uses TRBV24-1 with TRBJ2-2; 7 nucleotides align to TRBD2. This CDR3 is 16 amino acids long. Germline loops: CDR1 KGHDR, CDR2 SFDVKD. The junction had 11 bases not matched to a gene; V was cut back by 3 bases and J by 8 bases. CDR3 region: CATSDRGGPRGGELFF. The DNA for the CDR3 is TGTGCCACCAGTGATCGGGGAGGGCCCCGCGGTGGGGAGCTGTTTTTT.

This clone has more than one count but fewer than ten. The CDR3 coding sequence is TGTGCCAGCAGACTAGGACAGGAGGGCTACACCTTC. The encoded protein is CASRLGQEGYTF. The V call is TRBV27, the J call TRBJ1-2; 7 bases are shared with TRBD1. The V gene's germline CDR1 is MNHEY and CDR2 SMNVEV (reference sequence). The V segment lost 6 bases and the J segment 8 bases; nucleotides outside the gene matches: 6. This CDR3 comprises 12 residues.

This clone has a single count. The gene calls are TRBV5-1 and TRBJ1-3; D is undetermined. Trimming removed 0 bases from V and 0 bases from J, with 16 bases in between. The CDR3 is 18 amino acids. Germline V CDR1 and CDR2: SGHRS, YFSETQ. The chain's CDR3 is CASSLEISRSFSGNTIYF. The CDR3 DNA is TGCGCCAGCAGCTTGGAGATTAGCAGATCCTTCTCTGGAAACACCATATATTTT.

The chain carries TRBV9 and TRBJ2-3; 13 nucleotides agree with TRBD2. The CDR3 covers 20 residues. Germline V gene sequence: CDR1 SGDLS, CDR2 YYNGEE. Trimming removed 4 bases from V and 4 bases from J; junction bases left unmatched: 18. The CDR3 spells CASSPNPFTSGRVGSDTQYF. In DNA, the CDR3 is TGTGCCAGCAGCCCCAACCCCTTTACTAGCGGGAGGGTCGGATCAGATACGCAGTATTTT. Full variable domain (missing parts from reference TRBV9 and TRBJ2-3): DSGVTQTPKHLITATGQRVTLRCSPRSGDLSVYWYQQSLDQGLQFLIQYYNGEERAKGNILERFSAQQFPDLHSELNLSSLELGDSALYFCASSPNPFTSGRVGSDTQYFGPGTRLTVL.

V is TRBV6-5 and J is TRBJ1-4; 8 nucleotides match TRBD1. The CDR3 has 15 residues. The V gene end was trimmed by 6 bases and the J gene end by 8 bases; junction bases not matched to a gene: 11. From germline, CDR1 is MNHEY and CDR2 SVGAGI. CDR3 nucleotide sequence: TGTGCCAGCAGAAGCACAGGGGGTGGTAAAGAAAAACTGTTTTTT. It codes for CASRSTGGGKEKLFF.

The CDR3 loop is CAWRESFGAGGNQPQHF. As DNA, the CDR3 is TGTGCCTGGAGGGAATCATTTGGGGCAGGGGGTAATCAGCCCCAGCATTTT. The chain uses TRBV30 and TRBJ1-5; TRBD1 matches 7 bases. The V gene end was trimmed by 3 bases and the J gene end by 4 bases; junction bases not matched to a gene: 15. Looked up from germline, CDR1 is GTSNPN and CDR2 is SVGIG (reference sequence). The CDR3 contains 17 residues.

The rearrangement uses TRBV3-1 (or the pseudogene TRBV3-2) and TRBJ2-3, with a weak D call TRBD2 (6 bases). The germline CDR1 and CDR2 sequences are LGHDT and YNNKEL (reference sequence). Trimming pared 0 bases from V and 3 bases from J, leaving 19 bases between. The CDR3 runs 18 residues. CDR3 nucleotides: TGTGCCAGCAGCCAAGACACGTTCGGGAGTCGGGAAACAGATACGCAGTATTTT. Protein product: CASSQDTFGSRETDTQYF.

This chain connects TRBV5-5 to TRBJ2-1; the match to TRBD2 covers 10 bases. The CDR3 is 15 amino acids. Germline CDR1 is SGHKS and CDR2 is YYEKEE (reference sequence). J lost 10 bases, V lost 0 bases, and 7 bases had no gene match. Written as DNA, the CDR3 is TGTGCCAGCAGCTTGGTAGCGGGAGGAGGGAGGGAGCAGTTCTTC. Translated, it gives CASSLVAGGGREQFF.

The chain carries TRBV27 and TRBJ2-1; 7 bases agree with TRBD2. In germline, CDR1 is MNHEY, CDR2 SMNVEV (reference sequence). V was clipped by 6 bases and J by 0 bases; unmatched bases: 5. The length of the CDR3 is 15 residues. In DNA, the CDR3 is TGTGCCAGCAGGACCCCGGGGGGCTCCTACAATGAGCAGTTCTTC. Its protein product is CASRTPGGSYNEQFF.

CDR3 DNA sequence: TGTGCCAGCAGCTTATTCGCTAGTTCGGGGTTCGGGACCCAGTACTTC. Amino acids: CASSLFASSGFGTQYF. The V call is TRBV7-2, the J call TRBJ2-5; TRBD2 is a possible D gene (5 bases). Per the germline V gene, CDR1 is SGHTA and CDR2 is FQGNSA. V was clipped by 2 bases and J by 7 bases, with 20 bases between them. The CDR3 has 16 residues.

The CDR3 spells CASSLWDTSGNTIYF. The CDR3 DNA sequence: TGTGCCAGCAGCCTCTGGGACACCTCTGGAAACACCATATATTTT. The chain combines TRBV11-2 with TRBJ1-3; TRBD1 is a possible D gene (6 bases). The germline V gene has CDR1 SGHAT and CDR2 FQNNGV. The CDR3 length is 15 residues. Trimming left V 5 bases short and J 0 bases short, with 11 bases between.

The chain uses TRBV5-6 and TRBJ2-7; D remains unclear. The germline V gene has CDR1 SGHDT and CDR2 YYEEEE. This CDR3 region has 13 residues. Trimming removed 1 base from V and 3 bases from J, with 8 bases in between. CDR3 amino acids: CASSLQPGYEQYF. The CDR3 region has the DNA TGTGCCAGCAGCTTGCAACCGGGCTACGAGCAGTACTTC.

This clone came up once. J is TRBJ2-4 and V is TRBV5-4, with 8 bases matching TRBD1. This CDR3 region has 15 residues. CDR1 and CDR2 (germline): SGHNT, YYREEE (reference sequence). V trimming: 1 base; J trimming: 6 bases; junction bases outside the gene matches: 6. As DNA, the CDR3 is TGTGCCAGCAGCTTGTTCAGGGGGCAAGCAAACATTCAGTACTTC. It specifies CASSLFRGQANIQYF.

Details on this clone: A read error may produce the germline difference seen at one junction end. The CDR3 region has the DNA TGTGCTAGCAGCTCGACTCGGGTTCCCGGGGAGCTGTTTTTT. Encoded protein: CASSSTRVPGELFF. This chain connects TRBV7-7 to TRBJ2-2; D remains ambiguous. CDR3 length: 14 amino acids. From germline, CDR1 is SSHAT and CDR2 FNYEAQ (reference sequence).

The chain combines TRBV5-1 with TRBJ1-2; weak D call: TRBD1 (6 bases). Trimming removed 0 bases at V and 8 bases at J, with 14 bases between. CDR3 length equals 14 residues. Germline CDR1 and CDR2: SGHRS and YFSETQ. CDR3 protein: CASSLVQGMDGYTF. The CDR3 DNA is TGCGCCAGCAGCTTGGTGCAGGGGATGGACGGCTACACCTTC.

The CDR3 DNA reads as TGTGCCAGCAGTAGGGGACAGGGTAGCTCTGGGGCCAACGTCCTGACTTTC. This encodes CASSRGQGSSGANVLTF. This chain connects TRBV3-1 (or the pseudogene TRBV3-2) to TRBJ2-6; TRBD1 matches at 9 bases. Germline loops: CDR1 LGHDT, CDR2 YNNKEL (reference sequence). The CDR3 has 17 residues. V lost 6 bases and J lost 0; bases outside the gene matches: 6.

The chain couples TRBV5-1 to TRBJ2-7; D is perhaps TRBD2 (6 bases). Germline lookup yields CDR1 SGHRS and CDR2 YFSETQ. The V and J ends lost 4 bases and 9 bases respectively, with 17 bases between them. The CDR3 totals 13 residues. The CDR3 DNA sequence: TGCGCCAGCAGCCCCCGCGAGGGACTCGGGCAGTACTTC. It translates to CASSPREGLGQYF.

This chain connects TRBV5-1 to TRBJ2-5, with D possibly TRBD1 on 6 matching bases. The CDR3 totals 15 residues. V was cut by 1 base and J by 5 bases, with 15 bases left in between. Germline V lookup: CDR1 SGHRS, CDR2 YFSETQ. CDR3 loop: CASSLRPGALETQYF. CDR3 nucleotides: TGCGCCAGCAGCTTGAGGCCAGGGGCTCTGGAGACCCAGTACTTC. The variable domain in full, completed from reference TRBV5-1 and TRBJ2-5, reads KAGVTQTPRYLIKTRGQQVTLSCSPISGHRSVSWYQQTPGQGLQFLFEYFSETQRNKGNFPGRFSGRQFSNSRSEMNVSTLELGDSALYLCASSLRPGALETQYFGPGTRLLVL.

This CDR3 is CASSEVTDHTEAFF. In DNA, the CDR3 is TGTGCCAGCAGTGAAGTTACAGATCATACTGAAGCTTTCTTT. The chain employs TRBV6-1 and TRBJ1-1; D not certain. Trimming cost V 1 base and J 5 bases, with 11 bases left between them. In germline, CDR1 is MNHNS, CDR2 SASEGT. The CDR3 has 14 amino acids.